What follows are 32 T cell receptor beta chains derived from one specimen sequenced in a study of T cells in Graves' hyperthyroidism and ophthalmopathy. From RNA transcripts, TCR beta CDR3 regions were amplified. First-round RT-PCR with HTBI primers amplified the TCR CDR3 region. TCRdb reprocessed the multiplex PCR reads via MiXCR and lists one record per CDR3 protein. The table lists roughly 740,000 distinct CDR3 sequences, about a sixth of them singletons. What was sequenced was blood. These TCRs come from a man between 18 and 29 years old with Graves' hyperthyroidism.

This clonotype has only a few counts. V usage is TRBV6-2 or TRBV6-3 and J usage is TRBJ1-5, with D unresolved. Germline assignment: CDR1 MNHEY and CDR2 SVGEGT. This CDR3 is 13 amino acids long. Trimming pared 3 bases from V and 10 bases from J, leaving 13 bases between. CDR3 protein: CASSYRRSSPQHF. For the CDR3, the DNA is TGTGCCAGCAGTTATCGCCGTAGTTCCCCCCAGCATTTT.

This clonotype was seen at least ten times. This rearrangement joins TRBV5-5 to TRBJ2-5; D gene uncertain. Germline CDR1 and CDR2: SGHKS and YYEKEE (reference sequence). This CDR3 comprises 15 residues. Trimming shortened V by 0 bases and J by 5 bases, and 14 bases separated the two germline ends. The CDR3 is CASSLEVLRRETQYF. Written as DNA, the CDR3 is TGTGCCAGCAGCTTGGAGGTCCTCAGACGGGAGACCCAGTACTTC.

The rearrangement links TRBV4-1 to TRBJ2-1, with a tentative D call TRBD2 (6 bases). Trimming removed 1 base at V and 4 bases at J, with 11 bases between. Germline V CDR1 and CDR2: MGHRA, YSYEKL. This CDR3 spans 15 amino acids. CDR3 region: CASSQGASAYNEQFF. DNA for the CDR3: TGCGCCAGCAGCCAAGGGGCTAGCGCGTACAATGAGCAGTTCTTC.

This clonotype was found many times. The chain has TRBV2 and TRBJ2-7; 10 nucleotides match TRBD1. V gave up 7 bases and J gave up 2 bases; unmatched junction bases: 14. The CDR3 runs to 17 residues. Germline V gene lookup returns CDR1 SNHLY and CDR2 FYNNEI. The CDR3 is CASILNSGTGVPYEQYF. The CDR3 bases are TGTGCCAGCATATTAAATTCCGGGACAGGGGTACCCTACGAGCAGTACTTC.

The V call is TRBV28, the J call TRBJ2-7; no firm D call. The CDR3 spans 12 residues. V lost 5 bases and J lost 9, with 14 bases in between. Germline V gives CDR1 MDHEN, CDR2 SYDVKM. CDR3 sequence (DNA): TGTGCCAGCAGTGACCGGGCCGGCGGGCAGTACTTC. Its protein product is CASSDRAGGQYF.

This clonotype showed up just a few times. This rearrangement joins TRBV5-6 to TRBJ2-7, with D unresolved. This CDR3 has 11 residues. The V end lost 4 bases, the J end lost 6 bases, and 8 bases lay between the germline ends. The V gene's germline CDR1 is SGHDT and CDR2 YYEEEE. This CDR3 reads CASSVGTEQYF. CDR3 sequence (DNA): TGTGCCAGCAGCGTCGGCACCGAGCAGTACTTC. The full variable domain, with the rest looked up from reference TRBV5-6 and TRBJ2-7, is DAGVTQSPTHLIKTRGQQVTLRCSPKSGHDTVSWYQQALGQGPQFIFQYYEEEERQRGNFPDRFSGHQFPNYSSELNVNALLLGDSALYLCASSVGTEQYFGPGTRLTVT.

This clonotype was picked up a small number of times. This chain joins TRBV28 and TRBJ2-5, with D maybe TRBD2 (5 bases). The CDR3 consists of 17 residues. Deletions cut 3 bases from V and 1 base from J, with 18 bases between. Germline V lookup: CDR1 MDHEN, CDR2 SYDVKM. This CDR3 reads CASSFSLEGLAQETQYF. As DNA, the CDR3 is TGTGCCAGCAGTTTTTCCCTCGAGGGCCTCGCCCAAGAGACCCAGTACTTC.

For this clonotype: With a much larger clone just one base away, this may be a read error. The rearrangement uses TRBV28 and TRBJ2-3, with 10 bases that match TRBD2. Germline loops: CDR1 MDHEN, CDR2 SYDVKM. The V and J ends lost 3 bases and 6 bases, in that order; junction bases with no gene match: 15. This CDR3 comprises 18 residues. The CDR3 is CASSFPRLAGEGIDTQYF. For the CDR3, the DNA is TGTGCCAGCAGTTTCCCGAGACTAGCGGGCGAGGGCATCGATACGCAGTATTTT. Based on the CDR3 plus reference TRBV28 and TRBJ2-3, the full variable domain is DVKVTQSSRYLVKRTGEKVFLECVQDMDHENMFWYRQDPGLGLRLIYFSYDVKMKEKGDIPEGYSVSREKKERFSLILESASTNQTSMYLCASSFPRLAGEGIDTQYFGPGTRLTVL.

This clonotype appeared many times. The J gene is TRBJ2-7, the V gene TRBV12-5; D not certain. Germline lookup yields CDR1 LGHNT and CDR2 FRNRAP. The V end lost 0 bases, the J end lost 6 bases, and 15 bases lay between the germline ends. This CDR3 comprises 15 residues. The CDR3 sequence: CASGLVSGVASEQYF. CDR3 nucleotide sequence: TGTGCTAGTGGTTTGGTTTCCGGTGTAGCTTCCGAGCAGTACTTC.

This clonotype was detected many times. The chain uses TRBV20-1 and TRBJ2-1, with D tentatively TRBD1 (6 bases). CDR1 is DFQATT, CDR2 SNEGSKA, per germline (reference sequence). This CDR3 region has 16 residues. V lost 6 bases and J 7 bases, leaving 25 bases between the germline ends. The DNA of the CDR3 is TGCAGTGCCCCACAGGGACGCAAACTAGATAGGAATGAGCAGTTCTTC. It codes for CSAPQGRKLDRNEQFF.

This clonotype turned up a few times. The chain is built from TRBV20-1 and TRBJ2-7; D might be TRBD2 (6 bases). In germline, CDR1 is DFQATT, CDR2 SNEGSKA (reference sequence). V was shortened by 6 bases and J by 1 base, with 13 bases between the two germline ends. The CDR3 spans 13 residues. CDR3 bases: TGCAGTGCGACGGGAGTAGGGTCCTACGAGCAGTACTTC. Protein product: CSATGVGSYEQYF.

The CDR3 nucleotides are TGTGCCAGCAGTCAGGGGTTGGGGGAGGTTGCAGATACGCAGTATTTT. Translated: CASSQGLGEVADTQYF. The chain has TRBV6-1 and TRBJ2-3, with D tentatively TRBD1 or TRBD2 (6 bases each). From germline, CDR1 is MNHNS and CDR2 SASEGT. The V gene lost 5 bases and the J gene lost 4 bases, with 19 bases spanning the gap. This CDR3 is 16 amino acids long.

This clonotype was seen repeatedly, ten times or more. The V and J genes are TRBV30 and TRBJ1-2, with a possible D match to TRBD1 (6 bases). Germline V gene data show CDR1 as GTSNPN and CDR2 as SVGIG (reference sequence). The CDR3 covers 12 residues. V was clipped by 5 bases and J by 4 bases, with 11 bases between them. For the CDR3, the DNA is TGTGCCTGGTCGGAGGGGGGCTATGGCTACACCTTC. This sequence encodes CAWSEGGYGYTF.

V and J are TRBV4-1 and TRBJ2-7; 9 bases agree with TRBD2. This CDR3 has 16 amino acids. Germline V lookup: CDR1 MGHRA, CDR2 YSYEKL. The ends lost 1 base at V and 4 bases at J; junction bases unmatched: 8. The CDR3 nucleotides are TGCGCCAGCAGCCAAGTCATAGCGGGAGTGGGTTACGAGCAGTACTTC. Amino acid sequence: CASSQVIAGVGYEQYF.

The genes are TRBV9 and TRBJ2-1, with 9 bases lining up with TRBD2. The CDR3 totals 17 residues. After removal of 1 base from V and 4 bases from J, the junction contained 9 bases not matched to a gene. Germline CDR1 SGDLS, CDR2 YYNGEE. The CDR3 DNA reads as TGTGCCAGCAGCGTATCTTTAGCGGGAGAGGGGTACAATGAGCAGTTCTTC. Encoded protein: CASSVSLAGEGYNEQFF. The full variable domain, with the rest looked up from reference TRBV9 and TRBJ2-1, is DSGVTQTPKHLITATGQRVTLRCSPRSGDLSVYWYQQSLDQGLQFLIQYYNGEERAKGNILERFSAQQFPDLHSELNLSSLELGDSALYFCASSVSLAGEGYNEQFFGPGTRLTVL.

This clonotype came up many times. DNA of the CDR3: TGTGCCAGCAGCTACGACGGGAGCGGGGCAGATACGCAGTATTTT. Amino acids: CASSYDGSGADTQYF. V and J are TRBV3-1 and TRBJ2-3; 7 positions match TRBD2. Germline CDR1 reads LGHDT; CDR2 reads YNNKEL (reference sequence). The trim removed 5 bases at V and 4 bases at J, leaving 9 bases unmatched. This CDR3 is 15 amino acids long.

This clonotype was recorded many times. The rearrangement uses TRBV11-3 and TRBJ2-5; no definite D call. Germline V gives CDR1 SGHNT, CDR2 YENEEA. Trimming removed 8 bases at V and 2 bases at J, with 12 bases between. This CDR3 has 13 residues. The CDR3: CASGKGQQETQYF. The DNA for the CDR3 is TGTGCCAGCGGAAAAGGGCAGCAAGAGACCCAGTACTTC.

V gene TRBV20-1 combines with J gene TRBJ1-5; 10 nucleotides match TRBD1. Germline V gives CDR1 DFQATT, CDR2 SNEGSKA (reference sequence). V lost 6 bases, J lost 4 bases, and 6 bases stayed unmatched. This CDR3 is built from 14 residues. CDR3 sequence (DNA): TGCAGTGCCCGGCGACAGGGGGCGAATCAGCCCCAGCATTTT. Residues: CSARRQGANQPQHF.

In its sample, this clonotype was seen many times. The rearrangement joins TRBV18 to TRBJ2-5, with 9 bases aligning to TRBD1. With 6 bases clipped from V and 5 bases from J, the junction kept 10 bases outside the gene matches. Germline assignment: CDR1 KGHSH and CDR2 LQKENI. This CDR3 contains 15 residues. The CDR3 protein is CASSPGQGIGETQYF. In DNA form, the CDR3 reads TGTGCCAGCTCGCCCGGACAGGGGATCGGGGAGACCCAGTACTTC.

This clonotype was seen only a few times. J is TRBJ2-1 and V is TRBV5-1; 7 nucleotides line up with TRBD2. The germline V gene has CDR1 SGHRS and CDR2 YFSETQ. The J segment lost 9 bases and the V segment lost 4 bases, leaving 10 bases of the junction unmatched. This CDR3 contains 14 residues. Written as DNA, the CDR3 is TGCGCCAGCAGCCGTCGGGCGGGAGTGGTTGAGCAGTTCTTC. This translates into CASSRRAGVVEQFF.

Many counts were recorded for this clonotype. This chain uses TRBV7-9 with TRBJ2-7; 7 bases fit TRBD2. Trimming took 7 bases from V and 4 from J; bases not matched to a gene: 16. Germline values: CDR1 SEHNR, CDR2 FQNEAQ (reference sequence). The CDR3 runs to 16 residues. The CDR3 here is CASTPPRSSGPYEQYF. Written as DNA, the CDR3 is TGTGCCAGCACACCCCCAAGGTCTAGCGGTCCGTACGAGCAGTACTTC. The variable domain in full, completed from reference TRBV7-9 and TRBJ2-7, reads DTGVSQNPRHKITKRGQNVTFRCDPISEHNRLYWYRQTLGQGPEFLTYFQNEAQLEKSRLLSDRFSAERPKGSFSTLEIQRTEQGDSAMYLCASTPPRSSGPYEQYFGPGTRLTVT.

Many counts were recorded for this clonotype. V usage is TRBV28 and J usage is TRBJ2-3, with no clear D. The CDR3 extends over 12 amino acids. V lost 2 bases and J lost 5, with 5 bases in between. Germline values: CDR1 MDHEN, CDR2 SYDVKM. In DNA form, the CDR3 reads TGTGCCAGCAGTTTAGGACGAGATACGCAGTATTTT. It is translated as CASSLGRDTQYF.

This clonotype occurred many times. The genes are TRBV5-1 and TRBJ1-1; a weak D match, TRBD1 (5 bases). Trimming shortened V by 1 base and J by 5 bases, and 12 bases separated the two germline ends. Germline CDR1 and CDR2: SGHRS and YFSETQ. The CDR3 totals 14 residues. The CDR3 region is CASSLFGARTEAFF. CDR3 DNA sequence: TGCGCCAGCAGCTTGTTCGGGGCGCGGACTGAAGCTTTCTTT.

This clonotype was seen many times. The chain uses TRBV6-1 and TRBJ2-3; 8 bases agree with TRBD2. This CDR3 comprises 13 residues. The ends lost 7 bases at V and 6 bases at J; junction bases unmatched: 6. CDR1 and CDR2 (germline): MNHNS, SASEGT. CDR3 in amino acids: CASTLPGGDTQYF. The CDR3 DNA reads TGTGCCAGCACCCTACCGGGGGGGGATACGCAGTATTTT.

The genes are TRBV19 and TRBJ2-2, with a possible D match to TRBD2 (5 bases). Per the germline V gene, CDR1 is LNHDA and CDR2 is SQIVND (reference sequence). The CDR3 is 16 amino acids. V lost 3 bases and J 2 bases, leaving 13 bases between the germline ends. The CDR3 loop is CASSILDSINTGELFF. CDR3 bases: TGTGCCAGTAGTATCCTGGACTCGATTAACACCGGGGAGCTGTTTTTT.

This chain joins TRBV10-3 and TRBJ1-1; unclear D gene. CDR3 length: 12 residues. The V and J ends lost 8 bases and 7 bases respectively, with 14 bases between them. The V gene's germline CDR1 is ENHRY and CDR2 SYGVKD. DNA for the CDR3: TGTGCCATCGGGAGGAGGGCAAGTGAAGCTTTCTTT. It translates to CAIGRRASEAFF.

The rearrangement joins TRBV6-2 or TRBV6-3 to TRBJ1-6; 7 nucleotides align to TRBD1. Germline lookup yields CDR1 MNHEY and CDR2 SVGEGT. After removal of 4 bases from V and 7 bases from J, the junction contained 19 bases not matched to a gene. This CDR3 has 19 residues. CDR3 in DNA: TGTGCCAGCAGTTGGTCGGTAGGGGCCGGGACAGTCGGGAATTCACCCCTCCACTTT. This codes for CASSWSVGAGTVGNSPLHF.

In this sample, this clonotype turned up many times. This sequence joins TRBV24-1 and TRBJ2-1; no reliable D call. Germline V gene sequence: CDR1 KGHDR, CDR2 SFDVKD. The CDR3 totals 14 residues. Trimming left V 4 bases short and J 5 bases short, with 11 bases between. This CDR3 is CATSDADPNNEQFF. In DNA, the CDR3 is TGTGCCACCAGTGACGCGGACCCGAACAATGAGCAGTTCTTC.

This clonotype was observed a handful of times. This chain joins TRBV11-2 and TRBJ1-2, with D possibly matching TRBD1 (5 bases). The CDR3 has 15 amino acids. Germline V gene lookup returns CDR1 SGHAT and CDR2 FQNNGV. Trimming cost V 0 bases and J 2 bases, with 10 bases left between them. CDR3 protein: CASSLEAQVNYGYTF. CDR3 sequence (DNA): TGTGCCAGCAGCTTAGAAGCACAGGTCAACTATGGCTACACCTTC.

This clonotype was seen ten or more times. The chain links TRBV3-1 to TRBJ2-7; D remains ambiguous. This CDR3 comprises 14 residues. Trimming cost V 0 bases and J 4 bases, with 10 bases left between them. In germline, CDR1 is LGHDT, CDR2 YNNKEL (reference sequence). Here the CDR3 DNA reads TGTGCCAGCAGCCAAGATTCCGGTTTGTACGAGCAGTACTTC. As protein: CASSQDSGLYEQYF.

This clonotype was observed at least ten times. V and J are TRBV7-9 and TRBJ2-7; TRBD1 matches at 9 bases. The CDR3 is made up of 15 amino acids. The V segment lost 2 bases and the J segment 6 bases; nucleotides outside the gene matches: 8. Looked up from germline, CDR1 is SEHNR and CDR2 is FQNEAQ (reference sequence). CDR3 sequence: CASSLQQGAWVEQYF. In DNA form, the CDR3 reads TGTGCCAGCAGCTTACAACAGGGGGCGTGGGTCGAGCAGTACTTC.

This clonotype was seen only a few times. The rearrangement joins TRBV28 to TRBJ2-1, with a possible D match to TRBD2 (5 bases). Deletions cut 4 bases from V and 7 bases from J, with 14 bases between. CDR3 length equals 14 residues. The germline V gene encodes CDR1 MDHEN and CDR2 SYDVKM. CDR3 region: CASSYRDDGNEQFF. The CDR3 DNA sequence: TGTGCCAGCAGTTATCGGGATGACGGTAATGAGCAGTTCTTC.